This T cell receptor beta chain was captured by sequencing in a study of Ad26.COV2.S vaccination and SARS-CoV-2 variants (dated by TCRdb to 2020 to 2023). With regard to the full study: Vaccine-arm donors came from COV1001, a multicentre, randomized, double-blind, placebo-controlled phase I-IIa trial of Ad26.COV2.S in healthy adults. Ad26.COV2.S was administered intramuscularly at a dose of 5x10^10 or 1x10^11 viral particles, either as one shot or as two shots given 56 days apart. TCRbeta repertoire sequencing served as the tool for gauging how specific and how broad the SARS-CoV-2-reactive T cell receptors were following Ad26.COV2.S vaccination. The TCR-sequenced set comprised around 30 samples: some 20 Ad26.COV2.S vaccine recipients, 5 placebo recipients and 8 SARS-CoV-2 convalescent individuals. Trial participants were randomized into five groups of five, in which low-dose or high-dose Ad26.COV2.S was given once or twice, or placebo was given on both occasions. Investigators remained blinded to trial group allocation during experiments and outcome assessment.

The treatment or condition tag for this specimen amounts to: around 19 received Ad26.COV2.S at low or high dose, single or two shots; roughly five received placebo; per-sample allocation not given. For vaccine and placebo recipients, repertoires were sequenced using samples collected on day 63 after the first injection. In Cohort 1b, about 25 adults aged 18-55 years were enrolled at a single site in Boston, USA, between 29 July and 7 August 2020. Ad26.COV2.S consisted of a replication-incompetent adenovirus type 26 vector by which a prefusion-stabilized SARS-CoV-2 spike protein from the original Wuhan strain was expressed. Beyond this particular receptor, the publication reports: The study was not powered for comparison of responses between vaccine doses or regimens. Ad26.COV2.S recipients had higher spike-specific TCR breadth than placebo recipients (P = 0.0014). The authors noted that the TCR breadth and depth analyses may have underestimated total T cell responses. Vaccine and placebo recipients had similar non-spike TCR breadth, a finding consistent with the vaccine containing only spike. After vaccination, spike-specific CD8+ and CD4+ T cell responses were reported to show substantial breadth.

This clone was counted a single time. Its binding antigen is unknown. Qualities for individual bases were not recorded, and no much larger clone is one base off. The immunoSEQ Assay was used to sequence TCRbeta CDR3 regions. After extraction, genomic DNA underwent amplification by bias-controlled multiplex PCR, followed by high-throughput sequencing. Processing in the source paper ran as follows. Collapsing and filtering of sequences were performed to quantify the absolute abundance of each unique TCRbeta CDR3 region. Usable DNA was measured by amplifying reference genes present in all nucleated cells, and TCRbeta template counts were normalized to that usable DNA to estimate T cell fraction. Repertoire TCRs were annotated as SARS-CoV-2-specific when V gene, CDR3 amino acid sequence and J gene were exactly matched to a known reactive TCR set. MIRA supplied the reference SARS-CoV-2 TCR set, which was filtered for enrichment in COVID-19-positive ImmuneCODE repertoires so that public or cross-reactive TCRs were removed. Based on the MIRA antigens, annotated TCRs were further analysed at the level of specific ORF or position within ORF. Breadth was defined as annotated unique rearrangements over total unique productive rearrangements; depth was the summed frequency of those rearrangements. Group comparisons of TCR breadth used two-sided Wilcoxon rank-sum tests. TCRdb took over this immuneACCESS table, retaining in-frame rearrangements with V and J assigned. Such tables are incomplete; in checked studies, under half of the missing clones stem from an unresolved V gene, and the remainder is unexplained. For V, J and clone size, that table is used; D and trimming come from the DNA. The sample table lists roughly 500,000 clones, about 88% of them with a count of one. The top ten clones comprise 2% to 3% of the sample.

Sequencing used peripheral blood, obtained in a trial of Ad26.COV2.S vaccine versus placebo. The sequence was obtained from a person between 18 and 65 years old who received the Ad26.COV2.S COVID-19 vaccine or a placebo.

The CDR3 reads CASSPGTALSRYGYTF. The sequence in DNA is TGTGCCAGCTCACCCGGGACAGCGCTTTCTCGCTATGGCTACACCTTC. Recombination connected TRBV18 to TRBJ1-2, with 7 middle bases fitting TRBD1. Spanning cysteine to phenylalanine, the CDR3 consists of 16 amino acids. CDR3 DNA is the only sequence kept; it has 48 bases, read in frame from the first base. CDR1 is given as KGHSH and CDR2 as LQKENI, both from the germline V gene. Germline trimming: 3 bases from V, 4 bases from J; junction bases outside gene matches: 11.